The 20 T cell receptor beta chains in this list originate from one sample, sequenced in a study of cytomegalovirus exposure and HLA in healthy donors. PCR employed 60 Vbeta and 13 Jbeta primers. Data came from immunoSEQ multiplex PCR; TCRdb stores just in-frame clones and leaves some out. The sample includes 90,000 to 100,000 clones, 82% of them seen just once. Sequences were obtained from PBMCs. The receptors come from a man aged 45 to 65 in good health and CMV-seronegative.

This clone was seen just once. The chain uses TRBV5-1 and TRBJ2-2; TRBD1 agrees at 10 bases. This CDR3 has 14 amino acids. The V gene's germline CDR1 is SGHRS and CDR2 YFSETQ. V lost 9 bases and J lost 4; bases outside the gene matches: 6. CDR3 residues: CATKTGGFTGELFF. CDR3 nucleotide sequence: TGCGCCACCAAGACAGGGGGCTTCACCGGGGAGCTGTTTTTT.

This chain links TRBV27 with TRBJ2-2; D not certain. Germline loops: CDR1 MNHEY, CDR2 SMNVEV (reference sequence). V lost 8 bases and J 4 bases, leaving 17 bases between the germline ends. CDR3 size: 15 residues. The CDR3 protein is CASRLWAVFTGELFF. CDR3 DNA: TGTGCCAGCCGGTTATGGGCCGTATTCACCGGGGAGCTGTTTTTT.

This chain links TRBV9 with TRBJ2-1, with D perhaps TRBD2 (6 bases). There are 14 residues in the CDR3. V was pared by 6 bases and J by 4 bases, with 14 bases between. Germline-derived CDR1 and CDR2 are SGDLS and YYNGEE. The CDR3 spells CASTNRELYNEQFF. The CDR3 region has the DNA TGTGCCAGCACCAATCGGGAGCTGTACAATGAGCAGTTCTTC.

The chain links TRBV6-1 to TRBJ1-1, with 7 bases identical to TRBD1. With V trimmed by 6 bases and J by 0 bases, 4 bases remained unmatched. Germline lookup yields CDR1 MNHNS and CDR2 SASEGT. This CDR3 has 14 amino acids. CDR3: CASSAGQLNTEAFF. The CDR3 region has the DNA TGTGCCAGCAGCGCGGGACAGTTGAACACTGAAGCTTTCTTT.

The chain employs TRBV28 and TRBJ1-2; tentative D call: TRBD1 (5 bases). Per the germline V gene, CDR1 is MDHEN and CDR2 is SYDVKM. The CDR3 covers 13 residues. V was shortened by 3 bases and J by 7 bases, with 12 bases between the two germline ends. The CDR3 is CASSFPQGGGYTF. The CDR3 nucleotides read TGTGCCAGCAGTTTCCCCCAGGGTGGTGGCTACACCTTC.

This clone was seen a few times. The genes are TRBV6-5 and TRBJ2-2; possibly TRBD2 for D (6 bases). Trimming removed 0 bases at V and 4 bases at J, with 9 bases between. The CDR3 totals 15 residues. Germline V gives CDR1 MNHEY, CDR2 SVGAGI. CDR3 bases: TGTGCCAGCAGTTACTCGGGCGGGGTCACCGGGGAGCTGTTTTTT. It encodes CASSYSGGVTGELFF.

CDR3 nucleotide sequence: TGTGCCAGCAGTCGCCCGGGAGGGAACTATGGCTACACCTTC. It is translated as CASSRPGGNYGYTF. J is TRBJ1-2 and V is TRBV28, with unresolved D. Germline CDR1 reads MDHEN; CDR2 reads SYDVKM. The CDR3 has 14 amino acids. V lost 5 bases, J lost 2 bases, and 12 bases lay in between.

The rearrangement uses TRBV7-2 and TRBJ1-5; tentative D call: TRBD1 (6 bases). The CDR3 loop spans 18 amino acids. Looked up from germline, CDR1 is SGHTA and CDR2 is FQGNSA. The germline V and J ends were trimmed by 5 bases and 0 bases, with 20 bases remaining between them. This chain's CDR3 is CASSPPSPVTGSNQPQHF. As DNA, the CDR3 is TGTGCCAGCAGCCCACCCTCCCCGGTGACAGGTAGCAATCAGCCCCAGCATTTT. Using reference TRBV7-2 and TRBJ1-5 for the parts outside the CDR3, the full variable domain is GAGVSQSPSNKVTEKGKDVELRCDPISGHTALYWYRQSLGQGLEFLIYFQGNSAPDKSGLPSDRFSAERTGGSVSTLTIQRTQQEDSAVYLCASSPPSPVTGSNQPQHFGDGTRLSIL.

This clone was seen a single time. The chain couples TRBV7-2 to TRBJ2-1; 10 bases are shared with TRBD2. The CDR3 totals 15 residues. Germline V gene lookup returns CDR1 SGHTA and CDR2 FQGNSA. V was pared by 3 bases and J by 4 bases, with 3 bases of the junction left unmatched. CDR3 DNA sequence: TGTGCCAGCAGCTTCAGCGGGGGGGCTTACAATGAGCAGTTCTTC. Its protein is CASSFSGGAYNEQFF.

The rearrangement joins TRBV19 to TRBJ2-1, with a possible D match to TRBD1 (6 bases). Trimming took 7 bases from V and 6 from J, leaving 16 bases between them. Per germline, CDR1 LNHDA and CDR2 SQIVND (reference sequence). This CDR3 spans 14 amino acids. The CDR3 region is CASKRTVETNEQFF. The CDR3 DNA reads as TGTGCCAGTAAGCGGACAGTCGAAACCAATGAGCAGTTCTTC.

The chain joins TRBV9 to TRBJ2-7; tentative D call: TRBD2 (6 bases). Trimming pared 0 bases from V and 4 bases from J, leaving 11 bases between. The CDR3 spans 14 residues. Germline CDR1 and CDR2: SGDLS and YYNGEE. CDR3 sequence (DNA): TGTGCCAGCAGCGTAGATGTGGGGGGATACGAGCAGTACTTC. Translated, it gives CASSVDVGGYEQYF.

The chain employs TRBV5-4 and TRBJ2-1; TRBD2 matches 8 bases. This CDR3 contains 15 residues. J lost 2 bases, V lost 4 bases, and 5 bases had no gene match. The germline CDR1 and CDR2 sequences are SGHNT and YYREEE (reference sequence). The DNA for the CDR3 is TGTGCCAGCAGCCCCACTAGCGGAGCCTACAATGAGCAGTTCTTC. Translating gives CASSPTSGAYNEQFF.

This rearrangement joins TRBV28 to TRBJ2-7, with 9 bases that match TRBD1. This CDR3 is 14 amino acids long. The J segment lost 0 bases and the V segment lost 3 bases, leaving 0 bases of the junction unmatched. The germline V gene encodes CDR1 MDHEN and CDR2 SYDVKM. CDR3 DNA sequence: TGTGCCAGCAGTTTGACAGGGGGCTCCTACGAGCAGTACTTC. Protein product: CASSLTGGSYEQYF.

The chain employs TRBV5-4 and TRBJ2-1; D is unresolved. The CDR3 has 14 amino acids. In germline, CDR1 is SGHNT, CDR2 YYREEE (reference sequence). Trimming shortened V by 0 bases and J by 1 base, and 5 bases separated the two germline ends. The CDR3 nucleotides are TGTGCCAGCAGCTTGGACAGTTCCTACAATGAGCAGTTCTTC. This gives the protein CASSLDSSYNEQFF.

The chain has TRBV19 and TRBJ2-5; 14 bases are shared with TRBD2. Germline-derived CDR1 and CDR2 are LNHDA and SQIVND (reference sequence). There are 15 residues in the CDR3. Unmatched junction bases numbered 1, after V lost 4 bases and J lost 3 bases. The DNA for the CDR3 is TGTGCCAGTAGTACGGGACTAGCGGGAGAAGAGACCCAGTACTTC. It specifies CASSTGLAGEETQYF.

The CDR3 loop reads CASSQDPGGQETQYF. In DNA, the CDR3 is TGTGCCAGCAGCCAAGATCCCGGCGGACAAGAGACCCAGTACTTC. The J gene is TRBJ2-5, the V gene TRBV4-2; D remains ambiguous. The CDR3 consists of 15 residues. Trimming cost V 0 bases and J 2 bases, with 10 bases left between them. The germline gives CDR1 LGHNA, CDR2 YNFKEQ.

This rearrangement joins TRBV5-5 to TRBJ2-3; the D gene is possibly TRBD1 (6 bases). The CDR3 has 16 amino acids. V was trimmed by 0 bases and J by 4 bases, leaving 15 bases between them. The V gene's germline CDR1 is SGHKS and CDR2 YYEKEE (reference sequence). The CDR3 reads CASSLGAGAVADTQYF. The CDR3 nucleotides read TGTGCCAGCAGCTTGGGAGCAGGGGCCGTTGCAGATACGCAGTATTTT.

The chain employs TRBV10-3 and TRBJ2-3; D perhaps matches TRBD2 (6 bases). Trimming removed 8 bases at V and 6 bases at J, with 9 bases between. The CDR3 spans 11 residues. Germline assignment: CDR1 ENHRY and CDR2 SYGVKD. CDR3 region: CAILLADTQYF. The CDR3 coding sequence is TGTGCCATCCTCCTAGCGGATACGCAGTATTTT.

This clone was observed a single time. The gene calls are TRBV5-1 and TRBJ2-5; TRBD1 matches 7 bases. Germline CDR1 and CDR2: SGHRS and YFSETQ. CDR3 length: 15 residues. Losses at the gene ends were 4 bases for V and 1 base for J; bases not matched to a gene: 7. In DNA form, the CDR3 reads TGCGCCAGCAGCATTACCGGGACAGTCCAAGAGACCCAGTACTTC. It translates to CASSITGTVQETQYF. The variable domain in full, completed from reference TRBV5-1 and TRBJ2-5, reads KAGVTQTPRYLIKTRGQQVTLSCSPISGHRSVSWYQQTPGQGLQFLFEYFSETQRNKGNFPGRFSGRQFSNSRSEMNVSTLELGDSALYLCASSITGTVQETQYFGPGTRLLVL.

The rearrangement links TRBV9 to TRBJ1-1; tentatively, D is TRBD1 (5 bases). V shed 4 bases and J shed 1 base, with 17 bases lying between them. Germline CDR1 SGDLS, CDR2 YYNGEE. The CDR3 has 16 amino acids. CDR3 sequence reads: CASSPGPGRGNTEAFF. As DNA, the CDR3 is TGTGCCAGCAGCCCCGGACCGGGGAGGGGGAACACTGAAGCTTTCTTT. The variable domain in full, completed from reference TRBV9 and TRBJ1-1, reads DSGVTQTPKHLITATGQRVTLRCSPRSGDLSVYWYQQSLDQGLQFLIQYYNGEERAKGNILERFSAQQFPDLHSELNLSSLELGDSALYFCASSPGPGRGNTEAFFGQGTRLTVV.